This record concerns one T cell receptor beta chain sequence. As yet, its antigen is unknown. This specimen belongs to a study of beta chain features in type 1 diabetes. Study at large: In all, some 100,000,000 sorted cells from all samples were analyzed.

Findings and limits, study-wide: In every one of the four CD4+ subsets, TCRB CDR3s were moderately but significantly shorter in Type 1 diabetes patients. When VDJ junctions were examined, type 1 diabetes patients showed fewer insertions and more deletions. Patients showed naive, central memory and Treg TCRB repertoires that appeared more similar than those of healthy donors. PCR, the amplification step, might favor shorter templates, equally in patients and controls.

Every bit of the isolated RNA underwent reverse transcription, so sequencing read expressed TCRB transcripts. Repertoires were generated with immunoSEQ multiplex PCR, while TCRdb's copy carries only in-frame clones and drops some. The table lists more than 300,000 clones, over 9.5% of them singletons. This receptor was obtained from a woman aged 18-35 years with type 1 diabetes. The sequencing sample was made of naive CD4+ T cells from blood.

The CDR3 here is CASSAPDRPPGNTIYF. The CDR3 DNA is TGTGCCAGCAGCGCCCCAGACAGACCCCCTGGAAACACCATATATTTT. J is TRBJ1-3 and V is TRBV9; perhaps TRBD1 as D (5 bases). CDR3 length: 16 residues. Germline loops: CDR1 SGDLS, CDR2 YYNGEE. V lost 3 bases, J lost 2 bases, and 15 bases lay in between.